The clone carrying this T cell receptor beta chain was seen ten or more times. CDR1 is SQVTM, CDR2 ANQGSEA, per germline. V shed 4 bases and J shed 4 bases, with 19 bases lying between them. The CDR3 is 15 amino acids. This sample is part of a study of T cells after yellow fever vaccination. Study details: SMART-Seq v4 Ultra Low Input prepared the low-cell-number fractions.

Study outcomes and limitations: The study re-detected most primary-vaccination clones after the booster (about 95% CD4, roughly 85% CD8).

TCRdb ran MiXCR on the 5' RACE reads and lists one entry per CDR3 protein. The sample has 50,000 to 60,000 distinct CDR3 sequences, 5.7% seen once. The source material was PBMCs, either bulk or a sorted T-cell subset (CD4+, CD8+, memory, or dextramer-sorted; not recorded which), sampled on the day of the yellow fever booster vaccination. The chain carries TRBV29-1 and TRBJ2-5; no firm D call. The sequence was collected from a man between 18 and 29 years old who received the YFV17D yellow fever vaccine. CDR3 nucleotide sequence: TGCAGCGTTGGTGGCGGAGTTTTATTTCGAGAGACCCAGTACTTC. It is translated as CSVGGGVLFRETQYF.